These T cell receptor beta chains were read from a single sample in a study of cytotoxic CD8 clonotypes in ibrutinib-treated CLL. Sequenced by immunoSEQ multiplex PCR; TCRdb stores in-frame clones only, minus some. The data contain approximately 100,000 clones, 55% to 75% of them singletons. This material consisted of PBMCs, taken after 24 months of ibrutinib treatment. The source of these receptors is a human donor with chronic lymphocytic leukemia. Both conserved end residues are part of each CDR3. A D gene is named only where the DNA matches it firmly. Size is stated for part of the rows, as once, few or many counts, or as a class when the clone is expanded.

v_gene	j_gene	abundance	d_gene	CDR3nt	CDR3aa
TRBV28	TRBJ2-7	NA	NA	TGTGCCAGCAGTTTCCCCGGGGGGCTCTCCTACGAGCAGTACTTC	CASSFPGGLSYEQYF
TRBV4-2	TRBJ2-2	NA	TRBD1	TGTGCCAGCAGCCTTGACAGGGAGTCAGCCGGGGAGCTGTTTTTT	CASSLDRESAGELFF
TRBV5-5	TRBJ1-4	NA	NA	TGTGCCAGCAGCTTGCGGTTAGATACAAAACTGTTTTTT	CASSLRLDTKLFF
TRBV2	TRBJ2-1	NA	NA	TGTGCCAGCAGGGCCGGGACAAGAGTCTACAATGAGCAGTTCTTC	CASRAGTRVYNEQFF
TRBV15	TRBJ2-1	few	NA	TGTGCCACCAGCCCAGCCCATGAGCAGTTCTTC	CATSPAHEQFF
TRBV10-2	TRBJ2-7	many	NA	TGCGCCAGCAGTGATTGGGGGACCACCTACGAGCAGTACTTC	CASSDWGTTYEQYF
TRBV19	TRBJ2-3	NA	TRBD2	TGTGCCAGTAGTCGGGAGGGGAGCGCAGATACGCAGTATTTT	CASSREGSADTQYF
TRBV10-1	TRBJ1-1	NA	NA	TGCGCCAGCCCAGGGAGAAGGACTGAAGCTTTCTTT	CASPGRRTEAFF
TRBV5-1	TRBJ1-2	NA	NA	TGCGCCAGCAGCTCTACGGCAGGGAGCAACTATGGCTACACCTTC	CASSSTAGSNYGYTF
TRBV7-2	TRBJ1-5	NA	TRBD1	TGTGCCAGCAGCTTCACACAGGGGCAGCCCCAGCATTTT	CASSFTQGQPQHF
TRBV5-6	TRBJ2-1	NA	TRBD1	TGTGCCAGCAGCTTGAGGTCAGGGACAGTAACCAATGAGCAGTTCTTC	CASSLRSGTVTNEQFF
TRBV5-4	TRBJ2-5	NA	NA	TGTGCCAGCAGCTTGTCAGGGTACCAAGAGACCCAGTACTTC	CASSLSGYQETQYF
TRBV27	TRBJ2-6	NA	TRBD1	TGTGCCAGCAGTTTCCTAAGACAGGGATCCTCTGGGGCCAACGTCCTGACTTTC	CASSFLRQGSSGANVLTF
TRBV9	TRBJ2-3	NA	NA	TGTGCCAGCAGCGTAGGGGACGGAAGAAACACAGATACGCAGTATTTT	CASSVGDGRNTDTQYF
TRBV7-5	TRBJ1-3	NA	NA	TGTGCCAGAAGCTTCCGACAGGGTAGGTCTGGAAACACCATATATTTT	CARSFRQGRSGNTIYF
TRBV27	TRBJ2-6	few	NA	TGTGCCAGCAGTTTAGACCGGGGGGCGACTTCTGGGGCCAACGTCCTGACTTTC	CASSLDRGATSGANVLTF